Listed below are T cell receptor beta chains from one sample, sequenced in a study of blood T cell repertoires in COVID-19. The method was immunoSEQ multiplex PCR; TCRdb's version includes in-frame clones alone and lacks a portion of them. The sample includes 200,000 to 300,000 clones, about 87% of them seen just once. The sequencing sample was made of PBMCs or T cells enriched from blood (not recorded which). The source of these receptors is a woman between 40 and 55 years old with acute COVID-19. Each CDR3 is given with its conserved first and last residue. A D gene is named only where the DNA matches it firmly.

V gene,J gene,D gene,CDR3 protein
TRBV5-6,TRBJ1-5,TRBD1,CASSFRRDRGLWGNQPQHF
TRBV27,TRBJ2-1,TRBD2,CASTKASGGNEQFF
TRBV30,TRBJ1-2,TRBD1,CAWSMGQTYGYTF
TRBV24-1,TRBJ2-5,TRBD2,CATSDFTSGGETQYF
TRBV4-1,TRBJ1-4,TRBD1,CASTGQGLAEKLFF
TRBV24-1,TRBJ2-1,.,CATSDLVGSGAGEQFF
TRBV4-2,TRBJ2-2,.,CASSQDGGTGADTGELFF
TRBV30,TRBJ1-6,.,CAWSNKTGSSSYNSPLHF
TRBV29-1,TRBJ1-3,.,CSVPTWTGEYGNTIYF
TRBV2,TRBJ1-1,.,CASVGHQNTEAFF
TRBV19,TRBJ1-6,.,CASSRSGGNSPLHF
TRBV2,TRBJ2-1,TRBD2,CASSERLAGGDEQFF
TRBV7-2,TRBJ1-1,.,CASSLVGQSNTEAFF
TRBV2,TRBJ1-5,TRBD1,CASRETGGLNQPQHF
TRBV19,TRBJ1-6,.,CASSPPQVSPLHF
TRBV5-1,TRBJ1-6,.,CASSLTGNSPLHF
TRBV29-1,TRBJ2-1,.,CSVTGTYNEQFF
TRBV23-1,TRBJ2-1,.,CASMIVSNEQFF
TRBV10-3,TRBJ1-3,.,CAISETGGTGNTIYF
TRBV4-2,TRBJ2-1,TRBD2,CASSQPTGTKNEQFF
TRBV6-5,TRBJ1-2,TRBD1,CASSQTGGNNYGYTF
TRBV25-1,TRBJ2-5,TRBD1,CASSGSTGAVETQYF
TRBV7-2,TRBJ1-5,TRBD1,CASSLYWGGDRGNQPQHF
TRBV9,TRBJ2-3,TRBD1,CASSRTGSTDTQYF
TRBV2,TRBJ1-2,.,CASSSDRLDGYTF
TRBV29-1,TRBJ2-3,TRBD2,CSVWEGSGQYF
TRBV10-3,TRBJ2-4,TRBD2,CAISALAGGPGNIQYF
TRBV11-2,TRBJ2-7,TRBD2,CASSFTAGSSYEQYF
TRBV19,TRBJ1-2,TRBD1,CASGRTGGWGYTF
TRBV11-2,TRBJ2-5,TRBD2,CASSLGPAGGETQYF
TRBV9,TRBJ2-3,.,CASTSDLSTDTQYF
TRBV7-8,TRBJ2-2,.,CASSPPGTLNERMNTGELFF
TRBV24-1,TRBJ2-1,.,CATSDLSGKEINEQFF
TRBV9,TRBJ1-5,.,CASSNRPNQPQHF
TRBV6-5,TRBJ2-7,TRBD1,CASRGQGGEQYF
TRBV18,TRBJ1-1,.,CASSFTDFPGTEAFF
TRBV6-5,TRBJ2-3,TRBD1,CASRKGQGSYTQYF
TRBV18,TRBJ1-1,.,CASSEVGYTEAFF
TRBV5-4,TRBJ1-1,.,CASSSGYGFTEAFF
TRBV19,TRBJ1-5,.,CASSILNNQPQHF
TRBV7-2,TRBJ1-6,TRBD1,CASSLSLQGSSYNSPLHF
TRBV9,TRBJ2-3,.,CASSVATDTQYF
TRBV3-1/TRBV3-2,TRBJ2-2,.,CASSQERLALGELFF
TRBV6-5,TRBJ2-5,TRBD2,CASRGTSFGETQYF